The subject of this entry is one T cell receptor (beta chain). This receptor's antigen is unknown. The sample holds no much larger clone one base away, and base qualities are not on file. TCRbeta CDR3 regions were amplified from genomic DNA using the immunoSEQ Assay, a bias-controlled multiplex PCR. The authors processed their data as follows. The number of nucleated cells in each sample was estimated from the amplification of reference gene primers within the assay. To quantify the absolute abundance of each unique TCRbeta CDR3 rearrangement, sequence reads were collapsed and filtered. For each sample, productive Simpson clonality was calculated as the square root of Simpson's diversity index over productive rearrangements. The clones in this table, taken by TCRdb from immuneACCESS, are in-frame only. Not every clone is retained; where verified, under half of the shortfall comes from an unresolved V gene, and the cause of the rest is unknown. V and J calls and clone size come straight from that table; D and trimming were deduced from the DNA. This sample gives about 130,000 clones in total; 86% of them show up just once. Around 4.2% of the sample rests with the top ten.

This sample is drawn from a study of blood T cell repertoires in COVID-19 (dated by TCRdb to the early 2020s). Study-wide context: Samples from collaborators originated in the United States, Italy and Spain and spanned both the acute and convalescent phases of COVID-19. Samples came from the ongoing ImmuneRACE study (first 160 participants) plus 1,254 subjects from 6 global collaborators. A de-identified subject ID, COVID-19 status, age in years and sex were almost always included in the sample metadata. The dataset comprised deeply sampled blood TCRbeta repertoires from subjects exposed to, actively infected with, or recovered from COVID-19. HLA class I and class II types, where available, came from metadata supplied by the sample provider rather than from assay-based typing. A freely available public database, intended as a resource for researchers studying the immune response to SARS-CoV-2, is where the repertoires were released. The prospective study material was composed of cDNA or gDNA derived from T cells, B-cell-depleted T cells, or PBMCs.

In the prospective study, participants were about 18 to 95 years old, resided in 24 geographic areas of the United States, and were enrolled through a virtual design. To assign participants to cohorts, the prospective study relied on clinical history that participants themselves reported in a screening survey and a study questionnaire. Recovered participants in ImmuneRACE Cohort 3 were defined by two consecutive negative NP/OP PCR tests, clearance by a healthcare professional, or resolution of symptoms. Each participant in the prospective study had whole blood, serum and a nasopharyngeal or oropharyngeal swab collected by mobile phlebotomists. Participants in the prospective study had the option to provide additional blood draws and questionnaires over an approximately 2-month period. Before DNA extraction, blood samples from the prospective study were shipped at room temperature or frozen. The CDR3 spans 15 residues, from the cysteine through the phenylalanine. Only the CDR3 region is kept as DNA, spanning 45 bases read in frame from base 1. Sequences SGDLS (CDR1) and YYNGEE (CDR2) are obtained from the germline V gene. V and J lose 0 bases and 4 bases, and a span of 11 bases separates them.

Broad study findings and their caveats: How much clinical and demographic metadata was included differed by source and by participant, and the metadata was provided uncurated.

The source is a man aged 45 to 65 who had recovered from COVID-19. In this chain, TRBV9 is recombined with TRBJ2-1; a tentative D match to TRBD1 spans 6 bases. The specimen sequenced was PBMCs or T cells enriched from blood (not recorded which). The nucleotide sequence is given as TGTGCCAGCAGCGTAGAAGGGGGTCCTTACAATGAGCAGTTCTTC. This is translated as CASSVEGGPYNEQFF. When the CDR3 is completed using the reference TRBV9 and TRBJ2-1 genes on either side, the full variable domain is DSGVTQTPKHLITATGQRVTLRCSPRSGDLSVYWYQQSLDQGLQFLIQYYNGEERAKGNILERFSAQQFPDLHSELNLSSLELGDSALYFCASSVEGGPYNEQFFGPGTRLTVL.